Listed here is a single TCR beta chain. Its antigen is unknown. The sample holds no much larger clone one base away, and base qualities are not on file. This sample is drawn from a study of T cells in localized non-small cell lung cancer (dated by TCRdb to 2020 to 2021). In terms of the full investigation: Comparing tumors with uninvolved tumor-adjacent lungs, the study looked at the T cell repertoires of approximately 240 patients with early-stage NSCLC. The cohort consisted of under 300 treatment-naive NSCLC patients whose localized lung tumors had been resected. A mean age of around 66 years was recorded for the NSCLC patients, of whom under 150 were male and 95 to 110 were female. What the authors observed across the whole study: Because the study design was exploratory, TCR variables were selected using unadjusted p-values without false-discovery rate correction. Because multi-region tumor sequencing was not performed, intratumor heterogeneity could not be ruled out. A median of roughly 56 of the top 100 tumor clones were detected in paired uninvolved adjacent lung, and around 30 of these tumor clones were also found among the top 100 clones of the paired uninvolved adjacent lung. Uninvolved tumor-adjacent lung showed the highest T cell clonality, higher than tumor, which suggests more focused antigenic responses in the adjacent lung. Higher blood T cell density associated with longer overall survival, while higher adjacent-lung clonality associated with shorter survival.

At diagnosis, tumor, uninvolved tumor-adjacent lung and peripheral blood were collected and then preserved as a mix of FFPE and fresh-frozen material. For TCR repertoire profiling, blood samples were analyzed in the form of peripheral blood mononuclear cells. The immunoSEQ Assay was used to sequence TCR beta CDR3 regions from DNA. The original methods were these. T cell density was computed as TCR beta template counts normalized to usable DNA estimated by amplifying housekeeping genes. Richness was estimated using the preseqR package, with extrapolation to 400,000 templates for PBMC samples and to 120,000 templates for tissue samples. Clonality was taken to be one minus Pielou's evenness. Tissue-enriched TCRs were identified through differential abundance testing performed on productive amino-acid clonotypes, with a minimum total count of 5 and an alpha of 0.1. The Jaccard Index and the Morisita Overlap Index were used to measure repertoire overlap between compartments. GLIPH grouped TCR beta CDR3s together with public tetramer-defined viral CDR3s, and a viral motif had to include at least three viral sequences and show V-gene enrichment. The table comes from immuneACCESS by way of TCRdb, which keeps in-frame sequences with V and J called. Part of the clones is missing from these tables; in studies checked, under half for an unresolved V gene and the rest for unknown reasons. From that table come the V and J calls and clone size; the DNA was used to work out D and trimming. The table for this sample lists around 9,200 clones; roughly nine tenths of them were counted only once. The top ten hold more than 2% of the sample.

The trim is 5 bases for V and 9 bases for J, with a gap of 17 bases between the germline ends. From the cysteine up to the phenylalanine, the CDR3 has a length of 14 residues. Only CDR3 DNA is held: 42 bases, read in frame from base 1. The germline V gene gives CDR1 as MRHNA and CDR2 as SNTAGT. The TCR sequence derives from a female donor over 55 with stage II squamous cell lung carcinoma. The sequence joins TRBV6-4 to TRBJ2-1, with no confident D gene call. The sample consisted of peripheral blood, taken before any cancer treatment. The encoded CDR3 is CASSPSTAVGEQFF. At the DNA level, the sequence is TGTGCCAGCAGTCCCTCGACGGCCGTGGGTGAGCAGTTCTTC.